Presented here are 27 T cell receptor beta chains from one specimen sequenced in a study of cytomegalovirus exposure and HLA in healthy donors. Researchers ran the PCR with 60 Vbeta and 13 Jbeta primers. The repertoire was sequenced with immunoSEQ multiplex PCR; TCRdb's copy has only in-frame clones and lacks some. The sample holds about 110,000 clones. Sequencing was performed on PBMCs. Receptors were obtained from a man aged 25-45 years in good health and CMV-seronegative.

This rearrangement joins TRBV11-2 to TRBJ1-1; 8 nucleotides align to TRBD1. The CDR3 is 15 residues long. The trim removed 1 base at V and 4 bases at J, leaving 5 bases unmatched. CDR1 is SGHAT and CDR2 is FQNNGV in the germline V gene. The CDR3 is CASSLGQGLGTEAFF. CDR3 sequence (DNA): TGTGCCAGCAGCTTAGGACAGGGGTTGGGCACTGAAGCTTTCTTT.

The CDR3 loop reads CASGQGVHEQYF. DNA of the CDR3: TGTGCCTCAGGACAGGGTGTCCACGAGCAGTACTTC. The chain is built from TRBV18 and TRBJ2-7; 8 bases line up with TRBD1. The CDR3 covers 12 residues. Germline CDR1 KGHSH, CDR2 LQKENI. V gave up 11 bases and J gave up 5 bases; unmatched junction bases: 8.

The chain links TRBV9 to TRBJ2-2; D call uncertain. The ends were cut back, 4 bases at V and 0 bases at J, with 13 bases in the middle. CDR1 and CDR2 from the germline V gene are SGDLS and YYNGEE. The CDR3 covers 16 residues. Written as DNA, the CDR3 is TGTGCCAGCAGCCCCAGAACCAGGTCGAACACCGGGGAGCTGTTTTTT. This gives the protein CASSPRTRSNTGELFF.

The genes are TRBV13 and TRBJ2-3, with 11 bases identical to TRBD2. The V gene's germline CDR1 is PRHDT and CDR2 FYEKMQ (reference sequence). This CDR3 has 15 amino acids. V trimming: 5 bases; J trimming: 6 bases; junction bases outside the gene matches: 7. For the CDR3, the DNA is TGTGCCAGCAGCACCCCTAGCGGGGGGATGGATACGCAGTATTTT. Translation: CASSTPSGGMDTQYF.

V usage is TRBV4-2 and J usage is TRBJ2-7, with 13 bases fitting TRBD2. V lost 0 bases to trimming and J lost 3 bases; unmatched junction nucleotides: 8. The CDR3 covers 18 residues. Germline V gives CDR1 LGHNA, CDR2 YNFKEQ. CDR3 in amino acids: CASSQDLTSGGRGYEQYF. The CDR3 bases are TGTGCCAGCAGCCAAGATTTGACTAGCGGGGGGCGAGGCTACGAGCAGTACTTC.

The CDR3 region has the DNA TGTGCCAGCAGACCTAGCCTGAGCACAGATACGCAGTATTTT. It is translated as CASRPSLSTDTQYF. The genes are TRBV2 and TRBJ2-3, with D tentatively TRBD2 (5 bases). The CDR3 contains 14 residues. CDR1 is SNHLY, CDR2 FYNNEI, per germline. The germline V and J ends were trimmed by 6 bases and 0 bases, with 10 bases remaining between them. The full variable domain, with the rest looked up from reference TRBV2 and TRBJ2-3, is EPEVTQTPSHQVTQMGQEVILRCVPISNHLYFYWYRQILGQKVEFLVSFYNNEISEKSEIFDDQFSVERPDGSNFTLKIRSTKLEDSAMYFCASRPSLSTDTQYFGPGTRLTVL.

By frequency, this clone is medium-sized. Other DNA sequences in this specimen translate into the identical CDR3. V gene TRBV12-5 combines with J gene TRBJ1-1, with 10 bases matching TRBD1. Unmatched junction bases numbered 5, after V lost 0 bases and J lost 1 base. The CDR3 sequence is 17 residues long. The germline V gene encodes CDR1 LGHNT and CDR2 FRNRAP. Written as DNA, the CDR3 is TGTGCTAGTGGTTTGGTACGGGGACAGGGGACGAACACTGAAGCTTTCTTT. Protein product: CASGLVRGQGTNTEAFF.

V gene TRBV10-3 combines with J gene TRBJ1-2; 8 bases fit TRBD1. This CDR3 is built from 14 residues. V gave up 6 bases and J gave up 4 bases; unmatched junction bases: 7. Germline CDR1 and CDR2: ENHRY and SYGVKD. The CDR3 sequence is CAISERQGTYGYTF. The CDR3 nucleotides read TGTGCCATCAGCGAGCGACAGGGGACCTATGGCTACACCTTC.

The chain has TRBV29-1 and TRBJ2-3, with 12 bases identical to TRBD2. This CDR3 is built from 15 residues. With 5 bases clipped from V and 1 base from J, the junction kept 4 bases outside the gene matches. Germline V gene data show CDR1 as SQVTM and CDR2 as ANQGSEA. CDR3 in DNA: TGCAGCGTTATGACTAGCGGGGGCCGCACAGATACGCAGTATTTT. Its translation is CSVMTSGGRTDTQYF.

CDR3 protein: CATFTDLSTSYEQYF. The CDR3 bases are TGTGCCACCTTTACAGATCTTTCTACTTCCTACGAGCAGTACTTC. The rearrangement links TRBV6-5 to TRBJ2-7; D gene ambiguous. Germline CDR1 is MNHEY and CDR2 is SVGAGI. This CDR3 has 15 residues. V was cut by 10 bases and J by 1 base, with 20 bases left in between.

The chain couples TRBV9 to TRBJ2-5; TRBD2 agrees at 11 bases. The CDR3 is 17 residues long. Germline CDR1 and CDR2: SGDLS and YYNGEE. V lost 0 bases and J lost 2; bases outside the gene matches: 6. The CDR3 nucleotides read TGTGCCAGCAGCGTAGCCGGCCTAGCGGGGGGTCAAGAGACCCAGTACTTC. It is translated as CASSVAGLAGGQETQYF.

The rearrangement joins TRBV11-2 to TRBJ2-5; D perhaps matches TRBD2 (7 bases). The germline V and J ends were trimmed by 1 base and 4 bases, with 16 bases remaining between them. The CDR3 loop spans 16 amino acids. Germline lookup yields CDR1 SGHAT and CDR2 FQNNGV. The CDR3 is CASSLAPGGPGETQYF. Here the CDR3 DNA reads TGTGCCAGCAGCTTAGCTCCCGGGGGGCCGGGAGAGACCCAGTACTTC.

The CDR3 DNA sequence: TGTGCCAGCAGTGATAGCCGTAACAGTCGAGGGGAGACCCAGTACTTC. This encodes CASSDSRNSRGETQYF. This sequence joins TRBV25-1 and TRBJ2-5, with a weak D call TRBD2 (5 bases). CDR1 MGHDK and CDR2 SYGVNS come from the germline V gene. This CDR3 is 16 amino acids long. V lost 3 bases, J lost 5 bases, and 19 bases lay in between.

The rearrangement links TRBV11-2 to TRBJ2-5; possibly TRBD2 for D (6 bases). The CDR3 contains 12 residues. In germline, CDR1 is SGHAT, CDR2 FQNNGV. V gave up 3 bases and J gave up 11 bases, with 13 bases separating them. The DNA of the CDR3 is TGTGCCAGCAGCTTGGGGGGAGGAGAGCAGTACTTC. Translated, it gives CASSLGGGEQYF.

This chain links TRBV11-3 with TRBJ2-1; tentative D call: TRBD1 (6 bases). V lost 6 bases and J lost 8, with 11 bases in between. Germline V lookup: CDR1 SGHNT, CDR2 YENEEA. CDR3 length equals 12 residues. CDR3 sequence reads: CASSTGWHEQFF. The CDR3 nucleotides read TGTGCCAGCAGTACAGGGTGGCATGAGCAGTTCTTC. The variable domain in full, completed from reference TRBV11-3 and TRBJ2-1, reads EAGVVQSPRYKIIEKKQPVAFWCNPISGHNTLYWYLQNLGQGPELLIRYENEEAVDDSQLPKDRFSAERLKGVDSTLKIQPAELGDSAVYLCASSTGWHEQFFGPGTRLTVL.

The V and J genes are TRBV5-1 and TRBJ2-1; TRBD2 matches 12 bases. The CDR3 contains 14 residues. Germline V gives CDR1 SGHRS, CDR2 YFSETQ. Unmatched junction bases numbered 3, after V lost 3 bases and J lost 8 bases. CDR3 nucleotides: TGCGCCAGCAGCTCCGGACTAGCGGGGCATGAGCAGTTCTTC. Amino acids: CASSSGLAGHEQFF.

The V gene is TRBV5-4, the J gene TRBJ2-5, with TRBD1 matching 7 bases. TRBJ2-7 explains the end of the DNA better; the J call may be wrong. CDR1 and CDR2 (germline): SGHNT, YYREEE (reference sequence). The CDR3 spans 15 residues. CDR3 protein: CASSSRQGASYEQYF. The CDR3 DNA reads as TGTGCCAGCAGCTCGAGACAGGGTGCGTCCTACGAGCAGTACTTC.

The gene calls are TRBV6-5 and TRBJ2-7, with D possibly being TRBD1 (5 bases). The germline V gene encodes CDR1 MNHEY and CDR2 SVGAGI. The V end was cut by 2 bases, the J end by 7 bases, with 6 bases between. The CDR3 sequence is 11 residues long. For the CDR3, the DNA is TGTGCCAGCAGTTACGGACAAGAGCAGTACTTC. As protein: CASSYGQEQYF.

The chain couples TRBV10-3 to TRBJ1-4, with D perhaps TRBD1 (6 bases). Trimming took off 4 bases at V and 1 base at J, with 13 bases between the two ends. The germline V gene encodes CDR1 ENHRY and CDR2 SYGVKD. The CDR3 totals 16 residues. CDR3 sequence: CAISVGWGRTNEKLFF. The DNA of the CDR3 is TGTGCCATCAGTGTGGGCTGGGGGCGAACTAATGAAAAACTGTTTTTT.

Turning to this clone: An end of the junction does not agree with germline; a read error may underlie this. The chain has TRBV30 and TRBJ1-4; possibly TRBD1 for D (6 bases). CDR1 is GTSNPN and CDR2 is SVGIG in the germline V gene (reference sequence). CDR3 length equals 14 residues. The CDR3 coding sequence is TGTGCCTGGAGTGTACGAGAGACAGGTGAAGAACTGTTTTTT. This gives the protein CAWSVRETGEELFF.

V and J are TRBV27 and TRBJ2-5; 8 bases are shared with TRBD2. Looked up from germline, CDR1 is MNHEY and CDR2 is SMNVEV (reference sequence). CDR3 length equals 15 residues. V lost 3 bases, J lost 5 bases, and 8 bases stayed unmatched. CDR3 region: CASSFSLAGSETQYF. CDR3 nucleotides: TGTGCCAGCAGTTTTAGCTTAGCGGGGTCCGAGACCCAGTACTTC.

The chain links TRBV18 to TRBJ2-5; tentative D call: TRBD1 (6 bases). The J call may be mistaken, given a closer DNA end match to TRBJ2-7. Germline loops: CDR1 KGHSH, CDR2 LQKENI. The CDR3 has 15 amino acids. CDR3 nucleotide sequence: TGTGCCAGCTCACTGGACAGACAAAGCTCCTACGAGCAGTACTTC. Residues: CASSLDRQSSYEQYF.

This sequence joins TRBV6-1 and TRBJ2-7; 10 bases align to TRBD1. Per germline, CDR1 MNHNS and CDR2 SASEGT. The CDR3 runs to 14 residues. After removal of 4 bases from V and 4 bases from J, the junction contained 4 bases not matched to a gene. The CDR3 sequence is CASSVGTGEYEQYF. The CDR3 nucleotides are TGTGCCAGCAGTGTAGGGACAGGGGAGTACGAGCAGTACTTC.

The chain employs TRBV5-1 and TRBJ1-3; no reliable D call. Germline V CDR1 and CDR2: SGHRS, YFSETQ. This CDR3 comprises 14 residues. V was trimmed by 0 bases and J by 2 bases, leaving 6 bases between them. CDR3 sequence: CASSLESTGNTIYF. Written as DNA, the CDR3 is TGCGCCAGCAGCTTGGAATCAACTGGAAACACCATATATTTT. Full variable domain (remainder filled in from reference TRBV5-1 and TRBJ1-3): KAGVTQTPRYLIKTRGQQVTLSCSPISGHRSVSWYQQTPGQGLQFLFEYFSETQRNKGNFPGRFSGRQFSNSRSEMNVSTLELGDSALYLCASSLESTGNTIYFGEGSWLTVV.

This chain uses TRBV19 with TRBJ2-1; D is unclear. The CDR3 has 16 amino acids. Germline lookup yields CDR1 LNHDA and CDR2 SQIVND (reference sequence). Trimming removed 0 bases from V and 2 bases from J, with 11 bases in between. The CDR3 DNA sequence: TGTGCCAGTAGTATAGATATAGTGCAGGCCTACAATGAGCAGTTCTTC. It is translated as CASSIDIVQAYNEQFF.

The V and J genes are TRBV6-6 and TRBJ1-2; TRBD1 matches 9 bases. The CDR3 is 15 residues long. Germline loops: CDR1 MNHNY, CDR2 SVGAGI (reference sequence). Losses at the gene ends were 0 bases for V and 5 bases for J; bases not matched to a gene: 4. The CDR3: CASSYSTGGKYGYTF. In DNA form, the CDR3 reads TGTGCCAGCAGTTACTCGACAGGGGGGAAATATGGCTACACCTTC.

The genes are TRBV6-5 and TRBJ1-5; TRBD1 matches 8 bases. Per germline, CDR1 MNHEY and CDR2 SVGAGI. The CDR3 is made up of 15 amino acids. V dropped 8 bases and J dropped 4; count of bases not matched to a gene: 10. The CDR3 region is CASRETGGGNQPQHF. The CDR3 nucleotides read TGTGCCAGCCGGGAAACAGGGGGAGGAAATCAGCCCCAGCATTTT.